This T cell receptor (beta chain) derives from a study of blood T cell repertoires in COVID-19. Study-level information: Collection of acute and convalescent COVID-19 samples took place in the United States, Italy and Spain. T cells, B-cell-depleted T cells, or PBMCs supplied cDNA or gDNA.

The germline CDR1 and CDR2 sequences are KGHSH and LQKENI. This CDR3 comprises 16 residues. V lost 2 bases to trimming and J lost 2 bases; unmatched junction nucleotides: 3. Source study methods: Amplified reference gene primers provided the basis for estimating nucleated cell counts. Libraries were prepared by immunoSEQ multiplex PCR; TCRdb keeps only in-frame clonotypes and omits some of them. The V and J calls and clone size come from that table; D and trimming were worked out from the DNA. The repertoire includes about 130,000 clones, less than 90% of them detected once, and over 20% sits in the top ten.

Sequenced: peripheral blood. The TCR comes from a woman of 80 years or more with acute or convalescent COVID-19. The chain uses TRBV18 and TRBJ1-5; 10 nucleotides align to TRBD1. The CDR3 reads CASSPSGTGGNQPQHF. CDR3 DNA: TGTGCCAGCTCACCATCCGGGACAGGGGGCAATCAGCCCCAGCATTTT. The full variable domain, with the rest looked up from reference TRBV18 and TRBJ1-5, is NAGVMQNPRHLVRRRGQEARLRCSPMKGHSHVYWYRQLPEEGLKFMVYLQKENIIDESGMPKERFSAEFPKEGPSILRIQQVVRGDSAAYFCASSPSGTGGNQPQHFGDGTRLSIL.